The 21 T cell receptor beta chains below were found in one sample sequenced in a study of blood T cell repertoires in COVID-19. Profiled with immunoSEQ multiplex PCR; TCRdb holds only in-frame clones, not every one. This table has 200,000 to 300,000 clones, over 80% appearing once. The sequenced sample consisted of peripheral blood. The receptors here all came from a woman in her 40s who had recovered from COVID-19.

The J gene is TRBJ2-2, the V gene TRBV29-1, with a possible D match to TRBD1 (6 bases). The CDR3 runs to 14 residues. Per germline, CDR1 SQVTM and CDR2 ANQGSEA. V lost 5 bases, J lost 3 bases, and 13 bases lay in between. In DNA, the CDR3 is TGCAGCGTTTGTCAGGGGACGGACACCGGGGAGCTGTTTTTT. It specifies CSVCQGTDTGELFF.

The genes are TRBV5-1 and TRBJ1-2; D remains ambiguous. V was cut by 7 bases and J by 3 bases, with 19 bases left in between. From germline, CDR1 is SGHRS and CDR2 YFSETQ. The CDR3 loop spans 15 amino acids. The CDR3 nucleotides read TGCGCCAGCGCCTCGATGGCCCAGGTCGACTATGGCTACACCTTC. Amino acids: CASASMAQVDYGYTF.

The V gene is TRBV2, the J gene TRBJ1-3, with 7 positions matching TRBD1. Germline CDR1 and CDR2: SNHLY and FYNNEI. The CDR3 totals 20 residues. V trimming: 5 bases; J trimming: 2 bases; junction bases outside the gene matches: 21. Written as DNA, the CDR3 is TGTGCCAGCAGTCAGGCCCGGACAGGATTTCTACCCCAAGCTGGAAACACCATATATTTT. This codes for CASSQARTGFLPQAGNTIYF.

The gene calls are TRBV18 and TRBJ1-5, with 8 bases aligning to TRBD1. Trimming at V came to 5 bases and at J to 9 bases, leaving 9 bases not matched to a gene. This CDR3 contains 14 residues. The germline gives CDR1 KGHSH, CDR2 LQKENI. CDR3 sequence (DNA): TGTGCCAGCTCAATCACAGGGGGGCGAGCGCCCCAGCATTTT. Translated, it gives CASSITGGRAPQHF.

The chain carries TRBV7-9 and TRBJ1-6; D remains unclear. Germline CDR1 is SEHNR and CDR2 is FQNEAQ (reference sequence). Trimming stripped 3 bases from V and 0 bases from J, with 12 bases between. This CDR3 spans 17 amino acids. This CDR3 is CASSLPSRSSYNSPLHF. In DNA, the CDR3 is TGTGCCAGCAGCTTGCCCAGTAGGAGCTCCTATAATTCACCCCTCCACTTT.

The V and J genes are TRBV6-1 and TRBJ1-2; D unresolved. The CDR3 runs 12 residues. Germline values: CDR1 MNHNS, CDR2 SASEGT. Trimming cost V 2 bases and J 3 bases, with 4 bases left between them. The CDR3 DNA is TGTGCCAGCAGTGAAAGAGACTATGGCTACACCTTC. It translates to CASSERDYGYTF.

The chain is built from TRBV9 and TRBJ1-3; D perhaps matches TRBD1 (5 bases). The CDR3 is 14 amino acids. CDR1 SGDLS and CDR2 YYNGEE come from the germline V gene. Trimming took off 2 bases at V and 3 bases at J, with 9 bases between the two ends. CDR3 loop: CASSVGGVGNTIYF. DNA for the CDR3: TGTGCCAGCAGCGTGGGGGGAGTTGGAAACACCATATATTTT. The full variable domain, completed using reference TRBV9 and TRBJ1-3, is DSGVTQTPKHLITATGQRVTLRCSPRSGDLSVYWYQQSLDQGLQFLIQYYNGEERAKGNILERFSAQQFPDLHSELNLSSLELGDSALYFCASSVGGVGNTIYFGEGSWLTVV.

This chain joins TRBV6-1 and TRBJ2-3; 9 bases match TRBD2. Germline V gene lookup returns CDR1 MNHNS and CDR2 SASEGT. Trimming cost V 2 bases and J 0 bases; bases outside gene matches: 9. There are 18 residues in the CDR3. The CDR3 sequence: CASSEWLVAGASTDTQYF. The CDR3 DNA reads TGTGCCAGCAGTGAATGGTTGGTAGCGGGGGCTAGCACAGATACGCAGTATTTT.

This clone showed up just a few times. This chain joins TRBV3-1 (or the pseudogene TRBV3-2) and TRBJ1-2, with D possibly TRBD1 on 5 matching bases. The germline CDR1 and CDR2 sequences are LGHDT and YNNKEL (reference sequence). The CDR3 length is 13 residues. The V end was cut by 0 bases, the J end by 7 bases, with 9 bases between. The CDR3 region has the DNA TGTGCCAGCAGCCAAGATTTGGGGGGTGGCTACACCTTC. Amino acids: CASSQDLGGGYTF.

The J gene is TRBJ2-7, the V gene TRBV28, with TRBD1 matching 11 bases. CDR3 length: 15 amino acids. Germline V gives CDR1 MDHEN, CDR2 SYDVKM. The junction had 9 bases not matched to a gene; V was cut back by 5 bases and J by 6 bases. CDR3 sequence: CASSTTGQGAVEQYF. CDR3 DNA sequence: TGTGCCAGCAGTACAACTGGACAGGGGGCGGTCGAGCAGTACTTC.

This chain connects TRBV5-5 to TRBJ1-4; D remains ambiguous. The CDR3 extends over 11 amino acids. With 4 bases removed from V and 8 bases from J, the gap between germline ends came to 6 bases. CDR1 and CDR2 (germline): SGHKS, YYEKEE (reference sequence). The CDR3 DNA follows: TGTGCCAGCAGCCCCGCGGAAAAACTGTTTTTT. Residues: CASSPAEKLFF. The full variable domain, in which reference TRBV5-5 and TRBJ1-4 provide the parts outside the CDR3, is DAGVTQSPTHLIKTRGQQVTLRCSPISGHKSVSWYQQVLGQGPQFIFQYYEKEERGRGNFPDRFSARQFPNYSSELNVNALLLGDSALYLCASSPAEKLFFGSGTQLSVL.

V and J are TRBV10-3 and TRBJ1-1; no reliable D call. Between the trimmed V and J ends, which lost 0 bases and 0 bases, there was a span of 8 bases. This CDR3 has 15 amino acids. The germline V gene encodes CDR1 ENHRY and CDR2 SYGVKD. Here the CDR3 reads CAISESARLNTEAFF. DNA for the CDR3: TGTGCCATCAGTGAGTCGGCCAGGTTGAACACTGAAGCTTTCTTT.

The CDR3 nucleotides read TGCGCCAGCACCCGGACAGGGGCGTCTGAAGCTTTCTTT. Its translation: CASTRTGASEAFF. The gene calls are TRBV10-2 and TRBJ1-1, with 9 bases fitting TRBD1. The V segment lost 7 bases and the J segment 6 bases; nucleotides outside the gene matches: 6. Germline V gene data show CDR1 as WSHSY and CDR2 as SAAADI. This CDR3 comprises 13 residues.

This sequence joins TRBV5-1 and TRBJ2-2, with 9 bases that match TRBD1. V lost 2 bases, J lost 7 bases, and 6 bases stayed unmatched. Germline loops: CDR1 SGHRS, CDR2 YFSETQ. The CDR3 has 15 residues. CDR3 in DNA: TGCGCCAGCAGCTTCGGGACAGGGTTGCGCGGGGAGCTGTTTTTT. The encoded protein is CASSFGTGLRGELFF.

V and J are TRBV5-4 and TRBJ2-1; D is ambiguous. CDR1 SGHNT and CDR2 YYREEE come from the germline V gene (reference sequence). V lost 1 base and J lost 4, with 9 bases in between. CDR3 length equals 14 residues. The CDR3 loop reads CASSLFSSYNEQFF. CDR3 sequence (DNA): TGTGCCAGCAGCTTGTTTTCATCATACAATGAGCAGTTCTTC.

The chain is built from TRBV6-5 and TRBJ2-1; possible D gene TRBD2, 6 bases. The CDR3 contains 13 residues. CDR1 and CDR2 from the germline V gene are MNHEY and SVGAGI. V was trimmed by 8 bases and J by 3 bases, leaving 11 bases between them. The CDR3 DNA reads TGTGCCAGCGGGGGGATTAACTACAATGAGCAGTTCTTC. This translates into CASGGINYNEQFF.

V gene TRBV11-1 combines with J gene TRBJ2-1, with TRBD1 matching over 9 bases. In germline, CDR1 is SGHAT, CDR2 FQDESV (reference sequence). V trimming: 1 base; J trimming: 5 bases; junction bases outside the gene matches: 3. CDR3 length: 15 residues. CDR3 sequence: CASSLGQGVNNEQFF. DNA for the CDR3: TGTGCCAGCAGCTTAGGACAGGGGGTAAACAATGAGCAGTTCTTC. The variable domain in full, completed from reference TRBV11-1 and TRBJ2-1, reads EAEVAQSPRYKITEKSQAVAFWCDPISGHATLYWYRQILGQGPELLVQFQDESVVDDSQLPKDRFSAERLKGVDSTLKIQPAELGDSAMYLCASSLGQGVNNEQFFGPGTRLTVL.

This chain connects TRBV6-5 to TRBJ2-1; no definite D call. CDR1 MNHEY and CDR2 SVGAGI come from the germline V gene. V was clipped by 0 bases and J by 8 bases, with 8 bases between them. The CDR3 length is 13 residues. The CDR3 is CASSYSQEDEQFF. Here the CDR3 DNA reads TGTGCCAGCAGTTACTCTCAGGAAGATGAGCAGTTCTTC.

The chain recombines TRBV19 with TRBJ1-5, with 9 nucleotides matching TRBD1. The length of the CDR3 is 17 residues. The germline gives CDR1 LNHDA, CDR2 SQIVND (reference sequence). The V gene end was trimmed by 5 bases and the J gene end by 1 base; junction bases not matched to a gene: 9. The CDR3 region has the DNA TGTGCCAGTAGTTACCCGGGACAGGGAACGAGCAATCAGCCCCAGCATTTT. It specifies CASSYPGQGTSNQPQHF.

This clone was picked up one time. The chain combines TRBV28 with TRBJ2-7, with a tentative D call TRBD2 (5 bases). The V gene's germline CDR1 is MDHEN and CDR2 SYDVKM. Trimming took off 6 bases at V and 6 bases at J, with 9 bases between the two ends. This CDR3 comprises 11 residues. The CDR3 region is CASSLSGEQYF. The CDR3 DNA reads TGTGCCAGCAGCCTCAGCGGCGAGCAGTACTTC.

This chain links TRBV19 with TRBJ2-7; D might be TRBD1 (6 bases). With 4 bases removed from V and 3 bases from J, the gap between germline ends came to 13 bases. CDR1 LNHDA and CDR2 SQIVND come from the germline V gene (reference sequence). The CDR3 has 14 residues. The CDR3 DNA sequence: TGTGCCAGTAGTAAGCAGGGGAATTTCTACGAGCAGTACTTC. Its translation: CASSKQGNFYEQYF.